This TCR beta chain derives from a study of T cell repertoires in cytomegalovirus infection. The ends were cut back, 5 bases at V and 6 bases at J, with 8 bases in the middle. The CDR3 spans 12 residues. Germline loops: CDR1 SGHVS, CDR2 FNYEAQ. Study outcomes and limitations: CMV-specific TCR beta clonotypes restricted by HLA-C were the ones dominating the ex vivo response.

TCRdb used MiXCR to reprocess the reads, holding one entry per CDR3 protein. The sample has nearly 450,000 distinct CDR3 sequences, approximately 33% seen once. In its sample, this clonotype was seen many times. What it recognizes is unknown. The specimen was PBMCs. This chain connects TRBV7-6 to TRBJ2-1, with D hard to call. This TCR was recovered from a human donor in good health (CMV status not recorded). Some clones in this sample may be carry-over from other donors' samples. CDR3 protein: CASSPQLNEQFF. The CDR3 nucleotides are TGTGCCAGCAGCCCCCAGCTCAATGAGCAGTTCTTC.